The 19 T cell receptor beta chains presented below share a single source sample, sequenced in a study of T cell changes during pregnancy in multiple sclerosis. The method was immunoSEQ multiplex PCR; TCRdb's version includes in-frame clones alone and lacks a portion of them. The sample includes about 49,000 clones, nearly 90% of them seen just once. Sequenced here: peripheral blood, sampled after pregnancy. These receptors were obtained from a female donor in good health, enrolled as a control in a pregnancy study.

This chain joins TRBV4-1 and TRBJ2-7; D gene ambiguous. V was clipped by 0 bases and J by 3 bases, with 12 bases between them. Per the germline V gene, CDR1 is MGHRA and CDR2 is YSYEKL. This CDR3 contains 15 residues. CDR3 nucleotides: TGCGCCAGCAGCCAAGATCGTAAAGAGATCTACGAGCAGTACTTC. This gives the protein CASSQDRKEIYEQYF.

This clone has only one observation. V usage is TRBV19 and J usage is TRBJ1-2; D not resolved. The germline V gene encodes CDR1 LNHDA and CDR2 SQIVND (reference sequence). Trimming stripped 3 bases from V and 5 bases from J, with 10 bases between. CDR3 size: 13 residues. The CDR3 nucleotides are TGTGCCAGTAGTATGTCAGAGACTTATGGCTACACCTTC. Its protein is CASSMSETYGYTF. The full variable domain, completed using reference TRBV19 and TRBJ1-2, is DGGITQSPKYLFRKEGQNVTLSCEQNLNHDAMYWYRQDPGQGLRLIYYSQIVNDFQKGDIAEGYSVSREKKESFPLTVTSAQKNPTAFYLCASSMSETYGYTFGSGTRLTVV.

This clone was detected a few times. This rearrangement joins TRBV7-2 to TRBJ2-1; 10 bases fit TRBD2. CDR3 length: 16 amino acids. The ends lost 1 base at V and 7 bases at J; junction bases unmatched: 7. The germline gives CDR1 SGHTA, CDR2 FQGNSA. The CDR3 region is CASSLVRASGRNEQFF. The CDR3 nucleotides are TGTGCCAGCAGCTTAGTACGCGCTAGCGGGAGAAATGAGCAGTTCTTC.

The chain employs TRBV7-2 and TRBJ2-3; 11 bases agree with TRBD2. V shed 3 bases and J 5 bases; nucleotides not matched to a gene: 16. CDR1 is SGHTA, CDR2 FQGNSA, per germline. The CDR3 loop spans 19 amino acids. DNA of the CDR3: TGTGCCAGCAGCTTCTTACGTAAACTAGCGGGGGCACGTGGAGATACGCAGTATTTT. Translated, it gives CASSFLRKLAGARGDTQYF. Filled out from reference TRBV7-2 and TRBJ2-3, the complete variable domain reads GAGVSQSPSNKVTEKGKDVELRCDPISGHTALYWYRQSLGQGLEFLIYFQGNSAPDKSGLPSDRFSAERTGGSVSTLTIQRTQQEDSAVYLCASSFLRKLAGARGDTQYFGPGTRLTVL.

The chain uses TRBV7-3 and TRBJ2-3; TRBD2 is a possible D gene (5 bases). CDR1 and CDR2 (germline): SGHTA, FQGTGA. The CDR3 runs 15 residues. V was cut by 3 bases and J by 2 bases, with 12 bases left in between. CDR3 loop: CASSLSGIHTDTQYF. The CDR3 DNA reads TGTGCCAGCAGCTTGTCGGGGATTCACACAGATACGCAGTATTTT.

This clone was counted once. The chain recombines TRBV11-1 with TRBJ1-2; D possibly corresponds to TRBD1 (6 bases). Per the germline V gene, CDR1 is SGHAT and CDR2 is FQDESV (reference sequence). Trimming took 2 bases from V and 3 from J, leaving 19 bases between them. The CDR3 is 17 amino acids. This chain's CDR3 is CASSLPPGASLDYGYTF. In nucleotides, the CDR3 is TGTGCCAGCAGCTTACCGCCAGGGGCATCCCTGGACTATGGCTACACCTTC.

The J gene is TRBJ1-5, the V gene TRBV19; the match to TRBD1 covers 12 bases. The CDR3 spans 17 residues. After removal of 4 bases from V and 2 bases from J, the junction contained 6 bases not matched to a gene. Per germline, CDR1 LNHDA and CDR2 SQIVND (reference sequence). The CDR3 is CASSTGTGGAGNQPQHF. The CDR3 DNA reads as TGTGCCAGTAGTACCGGGACAGGGGGCGCAGGCAATCAGCCCCAGCATTTT.

The CDR3 sequence is CASSIVAAYEQYF. The CDR3 DNA is TGCGCCAGCAGCATCGTGGCCGCCTACGAGCAGTACTTC. This chain uses TRBV5-1 with TRBJ2-7; D remains unclear. The CDR3 consists of 13 residues. The germline gives CDR1 SGHRS, CDR2 YFSETQ. V lost 4 bases, J lost 2 bases, and 10 bases lay in between.

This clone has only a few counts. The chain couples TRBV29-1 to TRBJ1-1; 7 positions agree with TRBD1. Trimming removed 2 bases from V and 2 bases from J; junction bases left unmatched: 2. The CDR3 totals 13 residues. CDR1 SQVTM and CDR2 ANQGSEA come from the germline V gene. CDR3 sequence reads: CSVERGLNTEAFF. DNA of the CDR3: TGCAGCGTTGAAAGGGGGCTTAACACTGAAGCTTTCTTT.

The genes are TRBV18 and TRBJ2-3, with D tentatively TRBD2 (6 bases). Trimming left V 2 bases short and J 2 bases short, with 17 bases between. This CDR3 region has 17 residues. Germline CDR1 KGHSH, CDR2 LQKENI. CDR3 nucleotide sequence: TGTGCCAGCTCACCATTTGCGGGACCCGGACTCACAGATACGCAGTATTTT. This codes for CASSPFAGPGLTDTQYF.

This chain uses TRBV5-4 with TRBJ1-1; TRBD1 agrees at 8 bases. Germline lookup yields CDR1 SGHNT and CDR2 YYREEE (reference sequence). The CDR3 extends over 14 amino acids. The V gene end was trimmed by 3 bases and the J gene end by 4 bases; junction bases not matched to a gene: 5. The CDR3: CASSSQGGATEAFF. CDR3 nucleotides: TGTGCCAGCAGCTCACAGGGGGGGGCCACTGAAGCTTTCTTT.

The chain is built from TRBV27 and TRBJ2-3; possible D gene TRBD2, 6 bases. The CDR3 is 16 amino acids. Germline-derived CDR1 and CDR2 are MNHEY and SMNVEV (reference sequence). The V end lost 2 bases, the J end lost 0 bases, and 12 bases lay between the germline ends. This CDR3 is CASSLGVAASTDTQYF. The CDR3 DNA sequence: TGTGCCAGCAGTTTAGGGGTAGCGGCTAGCACAGATACGCAGTATTTT.

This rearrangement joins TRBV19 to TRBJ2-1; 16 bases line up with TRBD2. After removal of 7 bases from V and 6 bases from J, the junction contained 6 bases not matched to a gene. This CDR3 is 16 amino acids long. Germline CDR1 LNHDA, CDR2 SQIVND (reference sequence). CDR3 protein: CASMSGTSGRANEQFF. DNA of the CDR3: TGTGCCAGTATGTCGGGGACTAGCGGGAGGGCCAATGAGCAGTTCTTC.

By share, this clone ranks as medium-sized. The CDR3 here is CASSLGETGNTIYF. CDR3 coding DNA: TGTGCCAGCAGCTTAGGCGAGACTGGAAACACCATATATTTT. V and J are TRBV7-6 and TRBJ1-3, with D uncertain. The V end lost 1 base, the J end lost 2 bases, and 6 bases lay between the germline ends. The CDR3 loop spans 14 amino acids. Germline V gene data show CDR1 as SGHVS and CDR2 as FNYEAQ. The entire variable domain, with the rest obtained from reference TRBV7-6 and TRBJ1-3, is as follows: GAGVSQSPRYKVTKRGQDVALRCDPISGHVSLYWYRQALGQGPEFLTYFNYEAQQDKSGLPNDRFSAERPEGSISTLTIQRTEQRDSAMYRCASSLGETGNTIYFGEGSWLTVV.

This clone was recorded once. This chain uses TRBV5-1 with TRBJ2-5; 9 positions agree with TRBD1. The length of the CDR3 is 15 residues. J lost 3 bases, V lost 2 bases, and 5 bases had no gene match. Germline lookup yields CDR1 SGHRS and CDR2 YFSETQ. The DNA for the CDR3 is TGCGCCAGCAGCTTACATGACAGGGGGGAAGAGACCCAGTACTTC. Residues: CASSLHDRGEETQYF. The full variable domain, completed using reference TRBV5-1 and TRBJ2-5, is KAGVTQTPRYLIKTRGQQVTLSCSPISGHRSVSWYQQTPGQGLQFLFEYFSETQRNKGNFPGRFSGRQFSNSRSEMNVSTLELGDSALYLCASSLHDRGEETQYFGPGTRLLVL.

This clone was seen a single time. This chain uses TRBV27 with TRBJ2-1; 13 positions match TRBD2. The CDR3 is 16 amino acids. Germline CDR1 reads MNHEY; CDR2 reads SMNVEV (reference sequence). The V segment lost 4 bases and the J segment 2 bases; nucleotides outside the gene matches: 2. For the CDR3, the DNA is TGTGCCAGCAGTTCCACTAGCGGGGGGGCCTACAATGAGCAGTTCTTC. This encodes CASSSTSGGAYNEQFF.

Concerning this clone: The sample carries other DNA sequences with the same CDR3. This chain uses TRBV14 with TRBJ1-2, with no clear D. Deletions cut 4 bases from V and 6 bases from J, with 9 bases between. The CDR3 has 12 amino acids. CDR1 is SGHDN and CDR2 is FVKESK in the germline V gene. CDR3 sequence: CASSPGGHGYTF. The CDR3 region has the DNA TGTGCCAGCAGCCCCGGCGGCCATGGCTACACCTTC.

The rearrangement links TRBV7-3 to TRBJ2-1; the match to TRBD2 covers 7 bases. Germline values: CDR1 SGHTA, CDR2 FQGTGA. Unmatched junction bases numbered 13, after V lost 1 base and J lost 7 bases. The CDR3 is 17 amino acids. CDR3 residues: CASSLIRREERGNEQFF. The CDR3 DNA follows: TGTGCCAGCAGCTTAATCCGTCGGGAGGAACGGGGGAATGAGCAGTTCTTC.

The DNA for the CDR3 is TGTGCCAGCAGCTTAGGCGGAACCTACGAGCAGTACTTC. Its protein product is CASSLGGTYEQYF. This chain links TRBV7-8 with TRBJ2-7, with D unresolved. The germline V and J ends were trimmed by 1 base and 2 bases, with 6 bases remaining between them. Per the germline V gene, CDR1 is SGHVS and CDR2 is FQNEAQ. This CDR3 is built from 13 residues. Variable domain in full (rest from reference TRBV7-8 and TRBJ2-7): GAGVSQSPRYKVAKRGQDVALRCDPISGHVSLFWYQQALGQGPEFLTYFQNEAQLDKSGLPSDRFFAERPEGSVSTLKIQRTQQEDSAVYLCASSLGGTYEQYFGPGTRLTVT.